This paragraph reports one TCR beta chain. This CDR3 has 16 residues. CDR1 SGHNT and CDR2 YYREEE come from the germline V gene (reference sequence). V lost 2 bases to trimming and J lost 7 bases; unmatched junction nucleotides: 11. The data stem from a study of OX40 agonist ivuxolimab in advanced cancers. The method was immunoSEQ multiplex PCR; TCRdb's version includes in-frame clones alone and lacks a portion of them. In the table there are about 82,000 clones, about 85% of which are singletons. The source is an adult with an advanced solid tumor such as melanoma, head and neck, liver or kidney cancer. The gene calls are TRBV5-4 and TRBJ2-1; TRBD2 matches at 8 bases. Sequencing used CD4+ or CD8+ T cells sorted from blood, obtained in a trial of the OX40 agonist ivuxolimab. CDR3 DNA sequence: TGTGCCAGCAGCTTAGATCCAGCGGGAGTAGTAAATGAGCAGTTCTTC. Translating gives CASSLDPAGVVNEQFF. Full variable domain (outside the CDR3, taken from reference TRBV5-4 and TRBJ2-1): ETGVTQSPTHLIKTRGQQVTLRCSSQSGHNTVSWYQQALGQGPQFIFQYYREEENGRGNFPPRFSGLQFPNYSSELNVNALELDDSALYLCASSLDPAGVVNEQFFGPGTRLTVL.